This TCR beta chain was recovered during a study of T-cell memory formation after mild COVID-19. Study information: Largely, the TCR clusters proved donor specific. Study-wide points: Clones contracting day 15 to 85 were balanced CD4/CD8; later expanders leaned CD4+. The study found contracting CD4+ clones mainly in CM and EM and contracting CD8+ clones in EMRA. Pre-infection memory carried some responding clones, suggesting that cross-reactive memory joined.

Notes on this clonotype: The antigen remains unidentified.

This CDR3 is built from 13 residues. V lost 7 bases and J 3 bases, leaving 15 bases between the germline ends. Germline V lookup: CDR1 SQVTM, CDR2 ANQGSEA. A single record per CDR3 protein comes from TCRdb applying MiXCR to the 5' RACE reads. Of 150,000 or so distinct CDR3 sequences in the sample, 20% to 25% were seen once. This receptor was taken from an adult woman who had mild COVID-19 (a few samples of this study predate the infection). Cell type and time point are not known. Sequencing was performed on PBMCs or a T cell subset sorted from them (not recorded which). The J gene is TRBJ2-5, the V gene TRBV29-1; D unresolved. The chain's CDR3 is CSARQGNEETQYF. For the CDR3, the DNA is TGCAGCGCTCGACAAGGAAACGAAGAGACCCAGTACTTC.